This T cell receptor beta chain was documented in a study of metastatic and nonmetastatic thyroid tumors. At the level of the study: Malignant thyroid and benign thyroid patients provided blood and tumor or nodule tissue whose repertoires were compared. Study results and limitations: Compared with benign nodules, malignant thyroid tumors were reported to have significantly higher TCR beta diversity in both blood and tumor.

Per the study methods: For papillary thyroid cancer, a distant-metastasis classifier was constructed from CDR3 differences observed across clinicopathological groups. MiXCR re-clonotyped the PCR reads for TCRdb. TCRdb, not the authors, supplied the V and J calls. The sample carries over 10,000 clones, 30% to 35% recorded once. The length of the CDR3 is 12 residues. Trimming took off 0 bases at V and 3 bases at J, with 3 bases between the two ends. Germline CDR1 KGHSY, CDR2 FQNENV. Before thyroid surgery, none of the patients had received any treatment. This clone qualifies as medium-sized (0.01 to 0.1%). Its antigen is unknown.

This clonotype originated in a female donor with papillary thyroid cancer or a benign thyroid nodule (not recorded which). Some clones in this sample may be carry-over from other donors' samples. The V gene is TRBV16, the J gene TRBJ2-7, with unresolved D. What was sequenced was tumor tissue. CDR3 coding DNA: TGTGCCAGCAGCCAATCTCGCTACGAGCAGTACTTC. Protein: CASSQSRYEQYF.